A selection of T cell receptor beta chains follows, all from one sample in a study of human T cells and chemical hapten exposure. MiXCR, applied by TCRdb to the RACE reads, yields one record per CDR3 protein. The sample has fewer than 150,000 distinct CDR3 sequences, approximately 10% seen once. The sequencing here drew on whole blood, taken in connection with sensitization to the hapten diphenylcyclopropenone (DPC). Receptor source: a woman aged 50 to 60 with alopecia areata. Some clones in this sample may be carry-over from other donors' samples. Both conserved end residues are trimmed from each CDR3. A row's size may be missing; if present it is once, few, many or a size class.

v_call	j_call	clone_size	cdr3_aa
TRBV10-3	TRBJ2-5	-	AISGAGAVMTQY
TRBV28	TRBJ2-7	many	ASSYRVRANEQY
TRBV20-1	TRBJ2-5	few	SAIGLAGVGTQY
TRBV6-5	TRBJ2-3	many	ASRRTSGRGGTDTQY
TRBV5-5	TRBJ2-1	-	ASSQTGAKYNEQS
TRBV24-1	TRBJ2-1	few	ATSDLAPHNEQF
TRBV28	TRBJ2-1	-	ASSFAVLSYNEQF
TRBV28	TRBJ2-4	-	ASSLRRNIQY
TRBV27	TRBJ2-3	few	ASRGAAGNTQY
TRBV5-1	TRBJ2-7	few	ASSAGTAYEQY
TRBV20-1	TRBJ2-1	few	SVLDRDNEQF